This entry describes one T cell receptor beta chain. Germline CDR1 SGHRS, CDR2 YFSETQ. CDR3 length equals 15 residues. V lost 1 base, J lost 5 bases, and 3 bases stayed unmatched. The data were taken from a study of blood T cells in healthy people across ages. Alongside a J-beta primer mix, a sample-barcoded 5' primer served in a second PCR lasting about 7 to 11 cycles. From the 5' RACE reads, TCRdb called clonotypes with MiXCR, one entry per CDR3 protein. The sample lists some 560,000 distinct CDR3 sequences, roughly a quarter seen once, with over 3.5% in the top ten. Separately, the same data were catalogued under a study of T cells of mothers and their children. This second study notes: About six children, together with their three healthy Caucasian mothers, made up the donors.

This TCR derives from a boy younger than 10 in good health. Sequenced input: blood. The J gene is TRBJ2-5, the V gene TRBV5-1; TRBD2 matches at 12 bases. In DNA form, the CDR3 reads TGCGCCAGCAGCTTGCAGACTAGCGGGAGCGAGACCCAGTACTTC. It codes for CASSLQTSGSETQYF.